One sample yielded the 15 T cell receptor beta chains listed below, sequenced in a study of cytomegalovirus exposure and HLA in healthy donors. Primers included in the PCR were 60 Vbeta and 13 Jbeta primers. Sequencing was performed with immunoSEQ multiplex PCR; in TCRdb, only in-frame clones are kept and a portion is missing. The data contain more than 80,000 clones, over 75% of them singletons. The sample was PBMCs. Receptors were obtained from a girl aged 2 to 10 in good health and CMV-seropositive.

The chain joins TRBV19 to TRBJ1-3, with TRBD1 matching 7 bases. With 7 bases clipped from V and 0 bases from J, the junction kept 9 bases outside the gene matches. CDR3 length: 16 amino acids. Germline-derived CDR1 and CDR2 are LNHDA and SQIVND (reference sequence). The CDR3 bases are TGTGCCAGTACGAGGGGACAGTCCTTCTCTGGAAACACCATATATTTT. Translating it yields CASTRGQSFSGNTIYF.

The chain joins TRBV7-9 to TRBJ2-7; 10 bases fit TRBD2. Germline CDR1 SEHNR, CDR2 FQNEAQ (reference sequence). The CDR3 consists of 19 residues. Trimming at V came to 1 base and at J to 5 bases, leaving 17 bases not matched to a gene. The CDR3 DNA is TGTGCCAGCAGCTTAGGTCGAGCGGGAGGGCCAGGAGGCTACCACGAGCAGTACTTC. Protein: CASSLGRAGGPGGYHEQYF.

This chain links TRBV5-6 with TRBJ1-1; D gene ambiguous. Deletions cut 1 base from V and 1 base from J, with 8 bases between. Germline CDR1 reads SGHDT; CDR2 reads YYEEEE. The CDR3 contains 14 residues. The CDR3 DNA reads TGTGCCAGCAGCTTGCCCAGTCCGAACACTGAAGCTTTCTTT. It is translated as CASSLPSPNTEAFF.

This clone was observed a single time. The V and J genes are TRBV6-6 and TRBJ1-5; possible D gene TRBD1, 6 bases. CDR1 and CDR2 from the germline V gene are MNHNY and SVGAGI (reference sequence). The CDR3 spans 13 residues. Trimming pared 5 bases from V and 5 bases from J, leaving 10 bases between. As DNA, the CDR3 is TGTGCCAGCAGTGACAGGCTTGATCAGCCCCAGCATTTT. Protein sequence: CASSDRLDQPQHF.

The chain recombines TRBV30 with TRBJ1-4; D remains unclear. The CDR3 has 13 amino acids. Germline CDR1 is GTSNPN and CDR2 is SVGIG (reference sequence). V was cut by 6 bases and J by 4 bases, with 12 bases left in between. CDR3 coding DNA: TGTGCCTGCGACCGCGGCAATAATGAAAAACTGTTTTTT. This sequence encodes CACDRGNNEKLFF. Together with reference TRBV30 and TRBJ1-4, the CDR3 gives the full variable domain: SQTIHQWPATLVQPVGSPLSLECTVEGTSNPNLYWYRQAAGRGLQLLFYSVGIGQISSEVPQNLSASRPQDRQFILSSKKLLLSDSGFYLCACDRGNNEKLFFGSGTQLSVL.

The gene calls are TRBV10-3 and TRBJ1-6, with D possibly TRBD1 on 5 matching bases. Germline V gene lookup returns CDR1 ENHRY and CDR2 SYGVKD. The germline V and J ends were trimmed by 4 bases and 7 bases, with 8 bases remaining between them. The CDR3 contains 13 residues. The CDR3 here is CAISGQGNSPLHF. The CDR3, as DNA: TGTGCCATCAGTGGGCAGGGAAATTCACCCCTCCACTTT.

The gene calls are TRBV2 and TRBJ1-5; D is unclear. Germline CDR1 SNHLY, CDR2 FYNNEI. The CDR3 length is 15 residues. Trimming left V 7 bases short and J 4 bases short, with 17 bases between. CDR3 sequence: CASTSGLERNQPQHF. CDR3 in DNA: TGTGCCAGCACCTCTGGGCTCGAGAGAAATCAGCCCCAGCATTTT. Looking up the rest from reference TRBV2 and TRBJ1-5 gives the full variable domain: EPEVTQTPSHQVTQMGQEVILRCVPISNHLYFYWYRQILGQKVEFLVSFYNNEISEKSEIFDDQFSVERPDGSNFTLKIRSTKLEDSAMYFCASTSGLERNQPQHFGDGTRLSIL.

The chain couples TRBV5-1 to TRBJ2-1; D not certain. Per the germline V gene, CDR1 is SGHRS and CDR2 is YFSETQ. This CDR3 contains 13 residues. Trimming shortened V by 0 bases and J by 8 bases, and 9 bases separated the two germline ends. The CDR3 nucleotides read TGCGCCAGCAGCTTGGCTGGGCCCGATGAGCAGTTCTTC. This sequence encodes CASSLAGPDEQFF.

This clone was found a few times. This chain uses TRBV6-6 with TRBJ1-4, with TRBD1 as a possible D gene (6 bases). V lost 5 bases to trimming and J lost 8 bases, with 15 bases between them. Germline V CDR1 and CDR2: MNHNY, SVGAGI (reference sequence). The CDR3 contains 14 residues. CDR3 residues: CASSTRQVWEKLFF. DNA for the CDR3: TGTGCCAGCAGTACGAGACAGGTGTGGGAAAAACTGTTTTTT.

The chain joins TRBV4-3 to TRBJ1-5; perhaps TRBD1 as D (6 bases). The CDR3 is made up of 15 amino acids. CDR1 and CDR2 from the germline V gene are LGHNA and YSLEER. Trimming took off 6 bases at V and 3 bases at J, with 15 bases between the two ends. CDR3 loop: CASRASYRDNQPQHF. CDR3 bases: TGCGCCAGCAGGGCATCGTACAGGGACAATCAGCCCCAGCATTTT.

The gene calls are TRBV7-9 and TRBJ2-2, with 7 bases aligning to TRBD1. J was trimmed by 5 bases and V by 2 bases; bases with no gene match: 11. The CDR3 runs to 17 residues. Germline V gene data show CDR1 as SEHNR and CDR2 as FQNEAQ (reference sequence). The CDR3 DNA sequence: TGTGCCAGCAGCTTATCACGTTGGGGACAGCCGACCGGGGAGCTGTTTTTT. Translation gives CASSLSRWGQPTGELFF. Together with reference TRBV7-9 and TRBJ2-2, the CDR3 gives the full variable domain: DTGVSQNPRHKITKRGQNVTFRCDPISEHNRLYWYRQTLGQGPEFLTYFQNEAQLEKSRLLSDRFSAERPKGSFSTLEIQRTEQGDSAMYLCASSLSRWGQPTGELFFGEGSRLTVL.

The gene calls are TRBV28 and TRBJ2-7; D may be TRBD1 (5 bases). The CDR3 totals 16 residues. V was trimmed by 2 bases and J by 6 bases, leaving 20 bases between them. Looked up from germline, CDR1 is MDHEN and CDR2 is SYDVKM. CDR3 in amino acids: CASSLPPWGKRVEQYF. The CDR3 nucleotides are TGTGCCAGCAGTTTACCCCCCTGGGGCAAAAGGGTCGAGCAGTACTTC.

A few counts support this clone. The CDR3 region has the DNA TGTGCCAGCAGCCCGACACTAGCGGGAGGGCCAGAGACCCAGTACTTC. This sequence encodes CASSPTLAGGPETQYF. This chain links TRBV7-6 with TRBJ2-5; TRBD2 matches at 13 bases. The CDR3 sequence is 16 residues long. Germline values: CDR1 SGHVS, CDR2 FNYEAQ. The ends lost 5 bases at V and 4 bases at J; junction bases unmatched: 7.

This clone was counted only a few times. The chain couples TRBV30 to TRBJ1-5; D is undetermined. The ends were cut back, 1 base at V and 1 base at J, with 5 bases in the middle. The CDR3 totals 13 residues. Per the germline V gene, CDR1 is GTSNPN and CDR2 is SVGIG (reference sequence). This CDR3 reads CAWSAGSNQPQHF. The CDR3 nucleotides are TGTGCCTGGAGTGCGGGGAGCAATCAGCCCCAGCATTTT.

The chain joins TRBV18 to TRBJ1-4; 10 bases map to TRBD1. The germline CDR1 and CDR2 sequences are KGHSH and LQKENI. Trimming took 5 bases from V and 7 from J; bases not matched to a gene: 4. CDR3 length: 14 amino acids. The CDR3 region has the DNA TGTGCCAGCTCATTGGGACAGGGGAGTGAAAAACTGTTTTTT. This codes for CASSLGQGSEKLFF.